This T cell receptor (beta chain) was recovered during a study of CXCR3-negative and CXCR3-positive naive CD8 T cells (dated by TCRdb to the late 2010s). With respect to the entire study: About 150 million TRB reads were obtained in total, roughly 1.5 +/- 0.3 million reads per library. Data from 11 donors, pooled across two independent experiments, went into the diversity and physicochemical repertoire analyses. Naive subsets from about 5 donors and memory cells from 3 donors were included in the TRBV-TRBJ cluster analysis. The investigation overall reported the following: Because surface CD5, which has been linked to self-reactivity in mice, was comparable between naive subsets, TCR interaction strength was also inferred from TRB CDR3 physicochemical properties. Comparably high repertoire diversity was found in both naive subsets, whereas much lower repertoire diversity was found in memory CD8+ T cells. Similar TRBV-TRBJ usage was shown by naive CXCR3-negative and CXCR3-positive cells from the same donor, whereas distinct patterns were shown by memory cells. Compared with CXCR3-negative naive cells, CXCR3-positive naive cells had TRB CDR3s with higher hydrophobicity (lower Kidera factor 4), lower energy, and higher strength and volume indices. Freshly isolated PBMCs were used for most assays because CXCR3 expression went down partially after cryopreservation.

Worth noting for this clonotype: Which antigen it targets is not known.

TCRdb records NextSeq 550 as the sequencer. The Human TCR Profiling Kit (MiLaboratory) was used to make UMI-labeled 5' RACE TRB cDNA libraries. The full amount of extracted RNA was used for cDNA synthesis, and the full amount of resulting cDNA was used for PCR amplification. The libraries were made side by side, with each library going through the same number of PCR cycles. On the authors' methods: With a requirement of at least two reads per UMI, MIGEC and MiXCR extracted about 48,000 +/- 9,800 unique UMI-labeled TRB cDNA molecules per library. An average of approximately 40,000 +/- 10,000 functional in-frame TRB CDR3 nucleotide clonotypes without stop codons was found per library. After each sample was downsampled to 5000 UMI-labeled TRB molecules, VDJtools was used to calculate diversity metrics such as normalized Shannon-Wiener and Chao1. VDJtools computed clonotype-size-weighted physicochemical properties of the central five CDR3 residues: interaction energy, strength, volume and Kidera factor 4. TCRdb reprocessed the reads and lists each CDR3 protein sequence as a single entry, with no DNA. Here the V and J calls rest on TCRdb's processing, not on the authors' analysis. This sample's records show 55,000 to 65,000 distinct CDR3 sequences. The leading ten clones occupy less than 0.65% of the sample.

For every CD8+ T cell subset, approximately 330,000 cells were flow-sorted straight into RLT lysis buffer, and each subset was sorted in triplicate. To exclude memory contaminants, naive CD8+ T cells were stringently defined as CD45RO-CCR7+CD27+CD95-. Peripheral blood mononuclear cells were isolated from buffy coats by standard density gradient centrifugation. A FACSAria III was used to flow-sort naive CXCR3-negative and CXCR3-positive CD8+ T cells. Total RNA was extracted from sorted cells with an RNeasy Mini Kit. This TCR was sampled from a human donor in good health. Some clones in this sample may be carry-over from other donors' samples. The sample was naive CXCR3+ CD8+ T cells from blood. The cell subset or site label, as the study defines it: CD45RO-CCR7+CD27+CD95- naive CD8+ T cells expressing CXCR3 (TNR3+).

The CDR3 amino acid sequence is: CASSALDGDRGEAFF. The rearranged chain carries TRBV7-9 and TRBJ1-1; TCRdb outputs TRBD1, but without DNA this stays unchecked. CDR1 and CDR2, per the germline V gene (reference sequence), are SEHNR and FQNEAQ. Inclusive of the bounding cysteine and phenylalanine, the CDR3 is 15 residues long. No DNA is listed. With all but the CDR3 taken from the reference TRBV7-9 and TRBJ1-1 genes, the full variable domain is: DTGVSQNPRHKITKRGQNVTFRCDPISEHNRLYWYRQTLGQGPEFLTYFQNEAQLEKSRLLSDRFSAERPKGSFSTLEIQRTEQGDSAMYLCASSALDGDRGEAFFGQGTRLTVV.